This T cell receptor beta chain emerged from a study of blood T cell repertoires in COVID-19. This CDR3 region has 13 residues. Germline assignment: CDR1 SGHTA and CDR2 FQGTGA. The J segment lost 6 bases and the V segment lost 8 bases, leaving 8 bases of the junction unmatched. Libraries were prepared by immunoSEQ multiplex PCR; TCRdb keeps only in-frame clonotypes and omits some of them. The profile covers 160,000 or so clones, with about 87% appearing a single time and 10% taken by the ten largest. The receptor was isolated from a woman in her 70s with COVID-19, enrolled during active disease. This chain joins TRBV7-3 and TRBJ1-2, with TRBD1 matching 8 bases. The specimen sequenced was peripheral blood. In DNA form, the CDR3 reads TGTGCCAGCGGACTTCAGGGGGCGGATGGCTACACCTTC. Translation gives CASGLQGADGYTF.